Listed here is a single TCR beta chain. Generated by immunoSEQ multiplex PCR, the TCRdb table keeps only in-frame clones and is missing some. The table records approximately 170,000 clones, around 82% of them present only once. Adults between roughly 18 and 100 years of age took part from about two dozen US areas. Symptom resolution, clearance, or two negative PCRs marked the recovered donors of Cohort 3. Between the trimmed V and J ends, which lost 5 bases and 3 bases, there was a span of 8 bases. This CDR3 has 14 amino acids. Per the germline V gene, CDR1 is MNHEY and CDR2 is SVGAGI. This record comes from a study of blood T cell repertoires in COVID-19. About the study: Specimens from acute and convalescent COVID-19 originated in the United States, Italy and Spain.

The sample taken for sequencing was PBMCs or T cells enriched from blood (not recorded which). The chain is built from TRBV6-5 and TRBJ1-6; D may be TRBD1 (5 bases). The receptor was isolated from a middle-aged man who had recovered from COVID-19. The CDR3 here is CASSRGLYNSPLHF. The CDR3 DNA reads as TGTGCCAGCAGTAGGGGCCTCTATAATTCACCCCTCCACTTT.